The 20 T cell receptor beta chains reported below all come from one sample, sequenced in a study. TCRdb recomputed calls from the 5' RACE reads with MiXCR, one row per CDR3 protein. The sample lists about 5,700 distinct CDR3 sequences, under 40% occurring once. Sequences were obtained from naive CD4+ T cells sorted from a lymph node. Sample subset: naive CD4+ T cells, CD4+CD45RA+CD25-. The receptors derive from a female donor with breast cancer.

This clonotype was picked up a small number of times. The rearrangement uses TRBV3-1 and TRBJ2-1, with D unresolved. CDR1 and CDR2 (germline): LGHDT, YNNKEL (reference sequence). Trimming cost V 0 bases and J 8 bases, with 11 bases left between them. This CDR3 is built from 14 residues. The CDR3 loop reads CASSQDLSFYEQFF. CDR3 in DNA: TGTGCCAGCAGCCAAGATCTGAGTTTCTATGAGCAGTTCTTC.

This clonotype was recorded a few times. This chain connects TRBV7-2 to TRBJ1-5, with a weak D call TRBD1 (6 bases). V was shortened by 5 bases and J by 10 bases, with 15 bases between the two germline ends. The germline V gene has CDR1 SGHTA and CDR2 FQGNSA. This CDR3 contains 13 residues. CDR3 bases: TGTGCCAGCAGCCCGGACAGTTCGACCCCCCAGCATTTT. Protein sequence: CASSPDSSTPQHF.

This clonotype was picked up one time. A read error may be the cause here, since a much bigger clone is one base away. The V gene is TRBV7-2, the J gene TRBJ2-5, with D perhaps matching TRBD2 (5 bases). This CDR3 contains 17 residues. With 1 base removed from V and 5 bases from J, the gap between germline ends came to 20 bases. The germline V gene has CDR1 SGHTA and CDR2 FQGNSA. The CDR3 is CASSLVRASRRWETQYF. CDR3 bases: TGTGCCAGCAGCTTAGTTAGGGCTAGCAGGAGGTGGGAGACCCAGTACTTC. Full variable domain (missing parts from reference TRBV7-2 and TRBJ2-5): GAGVSQSPSNKVTEKGKDVELRCDPISGHTALYWYRQSLGQGLEFLIYFQGNSAPDKSGLPSDRFSAERTGGSVSTLTIQRTQQEDSAVYLCASSLVRASRRWETQYFGPGTRLLVL.

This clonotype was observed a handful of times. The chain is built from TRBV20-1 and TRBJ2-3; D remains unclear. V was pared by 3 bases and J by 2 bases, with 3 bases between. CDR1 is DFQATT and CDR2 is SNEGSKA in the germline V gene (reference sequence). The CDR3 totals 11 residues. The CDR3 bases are TGCAGTGCTAGCGACACAGATACGCAGTATTTT. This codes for CSASDTDTQYF.

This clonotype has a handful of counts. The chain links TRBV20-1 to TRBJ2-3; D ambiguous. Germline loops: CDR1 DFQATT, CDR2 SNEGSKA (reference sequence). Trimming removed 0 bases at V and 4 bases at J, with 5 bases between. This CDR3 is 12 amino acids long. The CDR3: CSARDAPDTQYF. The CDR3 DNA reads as TGCAGTGCTAGAGACGCTCCAGATACGCAGTATTTT.

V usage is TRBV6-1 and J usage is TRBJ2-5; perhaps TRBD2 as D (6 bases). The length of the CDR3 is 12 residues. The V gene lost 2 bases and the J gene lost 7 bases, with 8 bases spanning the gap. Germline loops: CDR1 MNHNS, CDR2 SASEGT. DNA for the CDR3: TGTGCCAGCAGTGAACTCGGGGGGACCCAGTACTTC. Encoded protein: CASSELGGTQYF.

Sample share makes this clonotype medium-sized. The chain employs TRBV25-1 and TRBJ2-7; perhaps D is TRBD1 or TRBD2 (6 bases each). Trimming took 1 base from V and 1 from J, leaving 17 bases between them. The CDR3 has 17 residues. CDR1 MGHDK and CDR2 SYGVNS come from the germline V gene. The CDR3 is CASSEWGVGDKSYEQYF. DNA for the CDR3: TGTGCCAGCAGTGAATGGGGGGTGGGGGACAAGTCCTACGAGCAGTACTTC.

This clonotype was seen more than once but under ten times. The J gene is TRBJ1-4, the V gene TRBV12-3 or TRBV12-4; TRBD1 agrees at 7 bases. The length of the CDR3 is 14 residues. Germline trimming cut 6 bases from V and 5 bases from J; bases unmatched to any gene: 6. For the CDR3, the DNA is TGTGCCAGCAGGGGAGGGACAGTGAATGAAAAACTGTTTTTT. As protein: CASRGGTVNEKLFF.

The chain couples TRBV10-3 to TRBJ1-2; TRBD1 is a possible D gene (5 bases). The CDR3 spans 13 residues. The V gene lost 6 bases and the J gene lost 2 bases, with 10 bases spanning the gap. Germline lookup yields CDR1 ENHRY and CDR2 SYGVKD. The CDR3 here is CAISSSGNYGYTF. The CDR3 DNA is TGTGCCATCAGCTCGTCAGGGAACTATGGCTACACCTTC.

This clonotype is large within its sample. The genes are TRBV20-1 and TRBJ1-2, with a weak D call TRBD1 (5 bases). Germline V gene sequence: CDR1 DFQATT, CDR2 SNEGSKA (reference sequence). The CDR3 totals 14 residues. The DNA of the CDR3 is TGCAGACCGGACGGGACCCTAATTAACTATGGCTACACCTTC. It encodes CRPDGTLINYGYTF.

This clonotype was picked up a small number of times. The CDR3: CASSTGREQYF. For the CDR3, the DNA is TGTGCCAGCAGTACAGGGCGCGAGCAGTACTTC. The rearrangement links TRBV6-5 to TRBJ2-7; D perhaps matches TRBD1 (6 bases). This CDR3 comprises 11 residues. V lost 5 bases and J 6 bases, leaving 8 bases between the germline ends. The germline CDR1 and CDR2 sequences are MNHEY and SVGAGI.

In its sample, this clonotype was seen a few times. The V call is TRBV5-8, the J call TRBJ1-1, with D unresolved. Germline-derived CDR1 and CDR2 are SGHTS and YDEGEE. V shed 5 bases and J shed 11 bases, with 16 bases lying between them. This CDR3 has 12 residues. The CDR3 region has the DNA TGTGCCAGCAGTCGGGAGGAGTTGGGCGCTTTCTTT. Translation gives CASSREELGAFF.

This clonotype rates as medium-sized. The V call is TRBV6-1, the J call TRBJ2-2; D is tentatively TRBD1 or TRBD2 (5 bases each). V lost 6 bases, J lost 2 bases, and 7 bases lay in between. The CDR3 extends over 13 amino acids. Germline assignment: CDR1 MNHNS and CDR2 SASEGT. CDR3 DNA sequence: TGTGCCAGCAGGGGGGAAAACACCGGGGAGCTGTTTTTT. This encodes CASRGENTGELFF.

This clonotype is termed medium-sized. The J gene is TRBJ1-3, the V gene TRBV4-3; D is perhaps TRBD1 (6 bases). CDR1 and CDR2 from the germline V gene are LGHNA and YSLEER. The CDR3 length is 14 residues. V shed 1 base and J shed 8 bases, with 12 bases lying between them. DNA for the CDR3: TGCGCCAGCAGCCAAGCAGGGGAAAGGGACACCATATATTTT. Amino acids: CASSQAGERDTIYF.

The CDR3 loop is CASSEAGDRAGEAFF. As DNA, the CDR3 is TGTGCCAGCAGTGAAGCTGGGGACAGGGCCGGAGAAGCTTTCTTT. The rearrangement joins TRBV6-1 to TRBJ1-1, with 9 bases lining up with TRBD1. V lost 0 bases, J lost 8 bases, and 7 bases stayed unmatched. The CDR3 totals 15 residues. Germline V gene sequence: CDR1 MNHNS, CDR2 SASEGT.

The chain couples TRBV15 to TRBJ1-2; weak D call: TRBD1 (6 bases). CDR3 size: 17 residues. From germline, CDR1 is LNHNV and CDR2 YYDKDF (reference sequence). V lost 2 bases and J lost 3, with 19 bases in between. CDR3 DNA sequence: TGTGCCACCAGCAGAACCCCGGGGGGCCTAAATGACTATGGCTACACCTTC. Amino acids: CATSRTPGGLNDYGYTF.

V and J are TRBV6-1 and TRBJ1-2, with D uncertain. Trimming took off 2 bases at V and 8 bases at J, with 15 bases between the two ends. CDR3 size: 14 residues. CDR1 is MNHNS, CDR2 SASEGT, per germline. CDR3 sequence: CASSETAPSMGYTF. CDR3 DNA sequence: TGTGCCAGCAGTGAAACGGCCCCTTCTATGGGCTACACCTTC.

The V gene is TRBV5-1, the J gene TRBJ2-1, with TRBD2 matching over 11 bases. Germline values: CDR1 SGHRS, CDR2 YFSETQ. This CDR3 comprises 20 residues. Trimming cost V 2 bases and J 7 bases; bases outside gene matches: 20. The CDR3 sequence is CASSFSPGHILAGVVNEQFF. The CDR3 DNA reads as TGCGCCAGCAGCTTCTCCCCGGGACATATACTAGCGGGAGTCGTTAATGAGCAGTTCTTC. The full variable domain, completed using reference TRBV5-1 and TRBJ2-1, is KAGVTQTPRYLIKTRGQQVTLSCSPISGHRSVSWYQQTPGQGLQFLFEYFSETQRNKGNFPGRFSGRQFSNSRSEMNVSTLELGDSALYLCASSFSPGHILAGVVNEQFFGPGTRLTVL.

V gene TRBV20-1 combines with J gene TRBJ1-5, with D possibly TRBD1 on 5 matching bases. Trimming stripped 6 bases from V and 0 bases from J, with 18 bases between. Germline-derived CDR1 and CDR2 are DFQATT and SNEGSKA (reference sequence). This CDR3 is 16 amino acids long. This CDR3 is CSAVTGGFGSNQPQHF. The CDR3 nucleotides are TGCAGTGCCGTTACGGGGGGATTTGGTAGCAATCAGCCCCAGCATTTT.

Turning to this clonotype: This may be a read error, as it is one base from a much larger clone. The CDR3 DNA reads TGCGCCAGCAGCCAGAAATCCCTAAGCTCCGACAATGAGCAGTTCTTC. Amino acids: CASSQKSLSSDNEQFF. The J gene is TRBJ2-1, the V gene TRBV4-3, with no clear D. The germline gives CDR1 LGHNA, CDR2 YSLEER. The CDR3 is 16 residues long.